Following are 12 T cell receptor beta chains from one sample sequenced in a study of shared clonotypes between healthy human individuals. The assay was immunoSEQ multiplex PCR, and TCRdb's table has in-frame clones only and misses some. This sample has millions of clones, with 93% found just once. Naive CD8 cells were CD45RO-negative, positively selected for CCR7, excluding terminally differentiated effector memory CD45RA+ cells. Material: naive CD8+ T cells from PBMCs. These receptors came from a young man in good health. Some clones in this sample may be carry-over from other donors' samples.

J is TRBJ2-7 and V is TRBV7-2; TRBD2 matches at 12 bases. The CDR3 loop spans 16 amino acids. Trimming cost V 1 base and J 5 bases; bases outside gene matches: 6. Germline values: CDR1 SGHTA, CDR2 FQGNSA. The CDR3 DNA is TGTGCCAGCAGCTTAGATGAGACTAGCGGGAGCGACGAGCAGTACTTC. Translating gives CASSLDETSGSDEQYF.

The genes are TRBV20-1 and TRBJ2-7; D unclear. This CDR3 contains 11 residues. Germline CDR1 is DFQATT and CDR2 is SNEGSKA (reference sequence). Trimming took 7 bases from V and 3 from J, leaving 10 bases between them. CDR3 sequence reads: CSVDGRYEQYF. CDR3 in DNA: TGCAGTGTGGACGGGCGCTACGAGCAGTACTTC.

This clone was observed once. This chain links TRBV6-5 with TRBJ1-2; TRBD1 matches 7 bases. This CDR3 contains 15 residues. Unmatched junction bases numbered 11, after V lost 6 bases and J lost 4 bases. Germline lookup yields CDR1 MNHEY and CDR2 SVGAGI. Written as DNA, the CDR3 is TGTGCCAGCAGGTTCCGGACAGGTCACATCTATGGCTACACCTTC. Protein sequence: CASRFRTGHIYGYTF.

The rearrangement joins TRBV5-5 to TRBJ2-5; 10 bases map to TRBD1. The V gene end was trimmed by 4 bases and the J gene end by 3 bases; junction bases not matched to a gene: 6. This CDR3 has 15 residues. The germline V gene encodes CDR1 SGHKS and CDR2 YYEKEE (reference sequence). As DNA, the CDR3 is TGTGCCAGCAGCCGTCCCGGGACAGGGGAAGAGACCCAGTACTTC. Its translation is CASSRPGTGEETQYF. Full variable domain (missing parts from reference TRBV5-5 and TRBJ2-5): DAGVTQSPTHLIKTRGQQVTLRCSPISGHKSVSWYQQVLGQGPQFIFQYYEKEERGRGNFPDRFSARQFPNYSSELNVNALLLGDSALYLCASSRPGTGEETQYFGPGTRLLVL.

As regards this clone: The sample has other DNA sequences that encode this CDR3 too. This chain joins TRBV27 and TRBJ1-2; D might be TRBD1 (5 bases). The CDR3 contains 13 residues. Trimming removed 3 bases from V and 4 bases from J, with 9 bases in between. The germline V gene has CDR1 MNHEY and CDR2 SMNVEV (reference sequence). CDR3 in DNA: TGTGCCAGCAGTTTTTCTACAGGCTATGGCTACACCTTC. This gives the protein CASSFSTGYGYTF.

The gene calls are TRBV4-2 and TRBJ2-1; D is undetermined. The ends were cut back, 4 bases at V and 0 bases at J, with 7 bases in the middle. The CDR3 runs to 14 residues. Germline CDR1 reads LGHNA; CDR2 reads YNFKEQ. Here the CDR3 DNA reads TGTGCCAGCAGCCCCTACAGCTCCTACAATGAGCAGTTCTTC. This translates into CASSPYSSYNEQFF.

This chain uses TRBV10-3 with TRBJ2-5, with no clear D. Germline-derived CDR1 and CDR2 are ENHRY and SYGVKD. The length of the CDR3 is 14 residues. The V end lost 0 bases, the J end lost 4 bases, and 9 bases lay between the germline ends. Here the CDR3 DNA reads TGTGCCATCAGTGAGTCTCGGGCAGGAGAGACCCAGTACTTC. It codes for CAISESRAGETQYF.

The genes are TRBV11-3 and TRBJ2-1; no definite D call. This CDR3 is 13 amino acids long. Germline V CDR1 and CDR2: SGHNT, YENEEA. Trimming shortened V by 4 bases and J by 8 bases, and 12 bases separated the two germline ends. The CDR3 nucleotides are TGTGCCAGCAGCTACGGTGTGTGGGATGAGCAGTTCTTC. Translated: CASSYGVWDEQFF. Complete variable domain (other parts from reference TRBV11-3 and TRBJ2-1): EAGVVQSPRYKIIEKKQPVAFWCNPISGHNTLYWYLQNLGQGPELLIRYENEEAVDDSQLPKDRFSAERLKGVDSTLKIQPAELGDSAVYLCASSYGVWDEQFFGPGTRLTVL.

The V call is TRBV6-6, the J call TRBJ2-7, with a weak D call TRBD2 (6 bases). This CDR3 region has 14 residues. CDR1 is MNHNY, CDR2 SVGAGI, per germline (reference sequence). Trimming stripped 5 bases from V and 2 bases from J, with 13 bases between. The CDR3: CASSLRGIPYEQYF. The CDR3 DNA sequence: TGTGCCAGCAGTCTACGGGGGATTCCCTACGAGCAGTACTTC.

The chain couples TRBV27 to TRBJ2-7; 11 nucleotides line up with TRBD2. V was pared by 3 bases and J by 5 bases, with 3 bases of the junction left unmatched. This CDR3 contains 14 residues. Germline values: CDR1 MNHEY, CDR2 SMNVEV (reference sequence). The CDR3 DNA is TGTGCCAGCAGTTTTACTAGCGGGAGTGACGAGCAGTACTTC. Translating it yields CASSFTSGSDEQYF.

The table lists this clone with a count of one. The chain is built from TRBV7-8 and TRBJ2-7; D gene unclear. The CDR3 has 16 amino acids. Trimming took off 5 bases at V and 0 bases at J, with 17 bases between the two ends. Looked up from germline, CDR1 is SGHVS and CDR2 is FQNEAQ. This CDR3 is CASSKNDQRISYEQYF. For the CDR3, the DNA is TGTGCCAGCAGCAAGAACGATCAACGTATCTCCTACGAGCAGTACTTC.

The chain couples TRBV4-1 to TRBJ2-7; unclear D gene. V shed 1 base and J shed 4 bases, with 11 bases lying between them. The CDR3 consists of 14 residues. The germline V gene has CDR1 MGHRA and CDR2 YSYEKL. The CDR3, as DNA: TGCGCCAGCAGCCAAGTCCTTGGCAGGTACGAGCAGTACTTC. Its protein product is CASSQVLGRYEQYF.